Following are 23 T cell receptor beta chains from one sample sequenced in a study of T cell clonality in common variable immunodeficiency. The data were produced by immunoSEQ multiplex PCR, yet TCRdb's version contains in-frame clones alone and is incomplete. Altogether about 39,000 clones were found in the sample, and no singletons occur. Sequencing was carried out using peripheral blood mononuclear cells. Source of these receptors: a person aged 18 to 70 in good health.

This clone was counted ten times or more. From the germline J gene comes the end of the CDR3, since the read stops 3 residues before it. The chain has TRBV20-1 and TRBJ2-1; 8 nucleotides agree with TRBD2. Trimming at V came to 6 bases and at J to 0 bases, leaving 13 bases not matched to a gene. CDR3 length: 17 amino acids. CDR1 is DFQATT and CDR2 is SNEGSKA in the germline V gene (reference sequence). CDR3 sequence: CSAAGGAGDSSYNEQFF. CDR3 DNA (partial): TGCAGTGCGGCGGGGGGAGCGGGAGATAGCTCCTACAATGAG.

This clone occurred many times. The CDR3 bases that were read are TGTGCCAGCAGTGAAGGACTAGCGGGATCAAGTGAG. Translation gives CASSEGLAGSSE. The full CDR3 protein is CASSEGLAGSSEQFF. This chain joins TRBV2 and TRBJ2-1; TRBD2 aligns across 11 bases. The CDR3 end is not reached by the read, which stops 3 residues before it; the germline J gene fills it in. V gave up 1 base and J gave up 9 bases; unmatched junction bases: 5. Germline loops: CDR1 SNHLY, CDR2 FYNNEI. CDR3 length: 15 residues. Drawing the rest from reference TRBV2 and TRBJ2-1, the complete variable domain is EPEVTQTPSHQVTQMGQEVILRCVPISNHLYFYWYRQILGQKVEFLVSFYNNEISEKSEIFDDQFSVERPDGSNFTLKIRSTKLEDSAMYFCASSEGLAGSSEQFFGPGTRLTVL.

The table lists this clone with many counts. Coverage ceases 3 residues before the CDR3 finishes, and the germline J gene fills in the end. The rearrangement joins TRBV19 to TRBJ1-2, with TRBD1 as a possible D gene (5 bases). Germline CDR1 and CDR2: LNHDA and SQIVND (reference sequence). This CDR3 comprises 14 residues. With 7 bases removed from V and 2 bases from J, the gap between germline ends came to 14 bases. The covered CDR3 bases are TGTGCCAGTACCCAGGGTATAGTGAACTATGGC. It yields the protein CASTQGIVNYG. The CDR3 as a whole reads CASTQGIVNYGYTF.

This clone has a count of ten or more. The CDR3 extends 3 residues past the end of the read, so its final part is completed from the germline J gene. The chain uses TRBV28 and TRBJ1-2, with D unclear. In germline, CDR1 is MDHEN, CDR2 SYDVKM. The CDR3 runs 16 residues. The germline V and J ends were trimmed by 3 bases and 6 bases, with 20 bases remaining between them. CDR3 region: CASSLPARSVRNGYTF. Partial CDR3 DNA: TGTGCCAGCAGTTTGCCCGCAAGGAGTGTCAGGAATGGC.

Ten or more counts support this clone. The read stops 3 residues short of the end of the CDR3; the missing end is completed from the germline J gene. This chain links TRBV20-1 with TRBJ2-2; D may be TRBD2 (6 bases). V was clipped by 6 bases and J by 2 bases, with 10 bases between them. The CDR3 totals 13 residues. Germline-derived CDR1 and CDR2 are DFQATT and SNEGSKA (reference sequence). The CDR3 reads CSATRVNTGELFF. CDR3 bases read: TGCAGTGCGACTAGGGTCAACACCGGGGAG.

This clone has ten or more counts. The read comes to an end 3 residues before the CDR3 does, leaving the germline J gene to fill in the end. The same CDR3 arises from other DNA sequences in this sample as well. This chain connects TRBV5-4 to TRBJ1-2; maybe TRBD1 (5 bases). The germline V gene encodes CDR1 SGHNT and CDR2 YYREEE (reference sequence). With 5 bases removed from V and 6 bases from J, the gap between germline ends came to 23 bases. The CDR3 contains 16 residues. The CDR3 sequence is CASRQLGNAGKDGYTF. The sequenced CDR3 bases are TGTGCCAGCAGGCAGCTTGGAAATGCAGGGAAGGATGGC. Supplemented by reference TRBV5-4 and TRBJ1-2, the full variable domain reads ETGVTQSPTHLIKTRGQQVTLRCSSQSGHNTVSWYQQALGQGPQFIFQYYREEENGRGNFPPRFSGLQFPNYSSELNVNALELDDSALYLCASRQLGNAGKDGYTFGSGTRLTVV.

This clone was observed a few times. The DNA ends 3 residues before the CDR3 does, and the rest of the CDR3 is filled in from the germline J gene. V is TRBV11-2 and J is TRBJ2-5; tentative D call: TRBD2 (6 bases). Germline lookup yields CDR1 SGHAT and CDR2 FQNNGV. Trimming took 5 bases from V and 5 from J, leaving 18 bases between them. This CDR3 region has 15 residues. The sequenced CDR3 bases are TGTGCCAGCAGCCCTCACGGGGGAGTGGTGGAGACC. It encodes CASSPHGGVVET. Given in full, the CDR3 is CASSPHGGVVETQYF.

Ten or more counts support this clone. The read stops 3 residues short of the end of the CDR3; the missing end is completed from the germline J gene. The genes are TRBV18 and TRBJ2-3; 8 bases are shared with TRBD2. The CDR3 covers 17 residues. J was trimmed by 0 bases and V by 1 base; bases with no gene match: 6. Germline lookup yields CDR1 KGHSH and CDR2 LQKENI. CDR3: CASSPLAGGFSTDTQYF. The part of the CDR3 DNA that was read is TGTGCCAGCTCACCACTCGCGGGAGGTTTTAGCACAGATACG.

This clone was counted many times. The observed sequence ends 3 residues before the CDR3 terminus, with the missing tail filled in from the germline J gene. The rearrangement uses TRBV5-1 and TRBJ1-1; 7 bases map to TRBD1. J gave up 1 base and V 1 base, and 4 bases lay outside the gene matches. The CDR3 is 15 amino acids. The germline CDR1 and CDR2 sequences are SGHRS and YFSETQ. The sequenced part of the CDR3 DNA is TGCGCCAGCAGCTTGACGACAGGGACGAACACTGAA. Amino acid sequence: CASSLTTGTNTE. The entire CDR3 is CASSLTTGTNTEAFF.

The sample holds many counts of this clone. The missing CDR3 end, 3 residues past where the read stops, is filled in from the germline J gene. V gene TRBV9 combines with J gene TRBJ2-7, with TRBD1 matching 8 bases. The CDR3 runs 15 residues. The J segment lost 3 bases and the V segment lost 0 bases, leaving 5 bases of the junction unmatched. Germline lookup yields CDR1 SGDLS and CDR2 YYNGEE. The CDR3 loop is CASSVGGTGVYEQYF. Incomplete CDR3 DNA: TGTGCCAGCAGCGTAGGGGGGACAGGTGTCTACGAG.

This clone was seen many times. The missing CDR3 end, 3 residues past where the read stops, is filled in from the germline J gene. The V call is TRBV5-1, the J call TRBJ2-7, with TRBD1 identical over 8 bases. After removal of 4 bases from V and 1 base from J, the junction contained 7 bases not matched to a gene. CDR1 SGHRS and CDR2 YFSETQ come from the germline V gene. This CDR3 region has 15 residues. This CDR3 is CASSNPTGVSYEQYF. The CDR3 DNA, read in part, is TGCGCCAGCAGCAACCCGACAGGGGTGTCCTACGAG.

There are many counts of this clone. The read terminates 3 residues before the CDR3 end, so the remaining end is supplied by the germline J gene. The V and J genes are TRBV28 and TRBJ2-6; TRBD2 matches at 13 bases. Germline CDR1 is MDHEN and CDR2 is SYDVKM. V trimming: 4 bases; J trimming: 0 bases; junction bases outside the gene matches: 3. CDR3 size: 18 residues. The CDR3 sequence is CASSSGLAGASGANVLTF. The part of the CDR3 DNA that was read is TGTGCCAGCAGTTCCGGACTAGCGGGAGCCTCTGGGGCCAACGTC.

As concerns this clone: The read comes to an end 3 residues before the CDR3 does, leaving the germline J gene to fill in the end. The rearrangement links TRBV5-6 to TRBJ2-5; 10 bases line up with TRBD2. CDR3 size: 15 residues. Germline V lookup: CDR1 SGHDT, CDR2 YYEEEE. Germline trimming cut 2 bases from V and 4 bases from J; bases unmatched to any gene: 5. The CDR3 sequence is CASSFQAGGRETQYF. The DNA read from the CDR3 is TGTGCCAGCAGCTTCCAAGCGGGAGGGAGAGAGACC.

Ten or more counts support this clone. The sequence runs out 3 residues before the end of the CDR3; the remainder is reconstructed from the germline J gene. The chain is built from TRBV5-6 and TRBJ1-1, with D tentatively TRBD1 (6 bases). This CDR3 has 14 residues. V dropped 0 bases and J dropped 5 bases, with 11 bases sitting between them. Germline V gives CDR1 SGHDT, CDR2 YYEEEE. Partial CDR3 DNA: TGTGCCAGCAGCTTGGTACAGGGTAGGACTGAA. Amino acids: CASSLVQGRTE. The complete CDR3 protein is CASSLVQGRTEAFF.

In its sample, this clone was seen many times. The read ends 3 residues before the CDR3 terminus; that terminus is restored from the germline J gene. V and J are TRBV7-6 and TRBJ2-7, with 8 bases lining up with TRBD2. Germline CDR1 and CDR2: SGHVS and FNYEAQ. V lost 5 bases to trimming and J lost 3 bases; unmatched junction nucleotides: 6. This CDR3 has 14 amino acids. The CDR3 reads CASSPISGSYEQYF. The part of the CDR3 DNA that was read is TGTGCCAGCAGCCCCATAAGCGGGAGCTACGAG.

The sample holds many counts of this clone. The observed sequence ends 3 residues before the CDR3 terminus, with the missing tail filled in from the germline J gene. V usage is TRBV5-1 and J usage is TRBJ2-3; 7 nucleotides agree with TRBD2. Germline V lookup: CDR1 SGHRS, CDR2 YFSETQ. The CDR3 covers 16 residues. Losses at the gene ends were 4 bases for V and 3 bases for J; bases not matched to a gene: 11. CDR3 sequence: CASSQAPASGTDTQYF. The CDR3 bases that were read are TGCGCCAGCAGCCAAGCCCCCGCTAGCGGAACAGATACG.

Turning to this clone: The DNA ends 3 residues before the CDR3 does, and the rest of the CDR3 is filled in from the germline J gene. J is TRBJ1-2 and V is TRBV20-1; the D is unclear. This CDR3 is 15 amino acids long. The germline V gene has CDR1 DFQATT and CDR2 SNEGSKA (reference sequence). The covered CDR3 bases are TGCAGTGCTAGACTAGCGGGAGGGCCCATGAATGAC. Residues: CSARLAGGPMND. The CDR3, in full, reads CSARLAGGPMNDYTF.

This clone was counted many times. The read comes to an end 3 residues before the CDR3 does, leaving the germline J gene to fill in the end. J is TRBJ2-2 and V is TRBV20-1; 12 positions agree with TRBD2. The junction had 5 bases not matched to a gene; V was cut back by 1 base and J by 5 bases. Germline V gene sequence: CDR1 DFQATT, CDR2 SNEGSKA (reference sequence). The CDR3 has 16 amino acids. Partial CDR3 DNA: TGCAGTGCTAGAGGACTAGCGGGAGTGCCAACCGGGGAG. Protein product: CSARGLAGVPTGE. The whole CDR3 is CSARGLAGVPTGELFF.

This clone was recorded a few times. The CDR3 region is CASSATSAPDYDYTF. The sequenced CDR3 bases are TGTGCCAGTAGTGCTACCTCGGCCCCAGACTACGAC. J is TRBJ1-2 and V is TRBV19; D is ambiguous. The read ends 3 residues shy of where the CDR3 ends; the end is completed using the germline J gene. CDR3 length: 15 residues. Germline V gene sequence: CDR1 LNHDA, CDR2 SQIVND (reference sequence).

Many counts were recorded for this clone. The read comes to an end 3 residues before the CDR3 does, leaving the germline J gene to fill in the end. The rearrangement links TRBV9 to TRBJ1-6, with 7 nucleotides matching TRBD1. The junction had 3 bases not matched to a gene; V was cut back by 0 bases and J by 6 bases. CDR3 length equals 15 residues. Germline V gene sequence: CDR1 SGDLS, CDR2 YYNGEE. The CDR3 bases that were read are TGTGCCAGCAGCGTAGATCAGGGGGGTAATTCACCC. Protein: CASSVDQGGNSP. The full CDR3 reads CASSVDQGGNSPLHF.

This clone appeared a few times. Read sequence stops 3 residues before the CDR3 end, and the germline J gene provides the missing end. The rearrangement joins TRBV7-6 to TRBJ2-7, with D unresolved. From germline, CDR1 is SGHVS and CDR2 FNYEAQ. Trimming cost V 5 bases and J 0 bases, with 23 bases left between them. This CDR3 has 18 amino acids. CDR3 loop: CASSPPPRIGLSSYEQYF. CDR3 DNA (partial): TGTGCCAGCAGCCCCCCCCCTAGAATAGGCTTGTCCTCCTACGAG.

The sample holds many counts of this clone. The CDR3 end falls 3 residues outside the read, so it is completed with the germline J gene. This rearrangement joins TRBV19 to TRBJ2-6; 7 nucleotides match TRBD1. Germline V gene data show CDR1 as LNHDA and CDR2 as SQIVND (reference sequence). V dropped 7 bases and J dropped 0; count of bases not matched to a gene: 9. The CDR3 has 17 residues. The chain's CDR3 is CASNRDRRSSGANVLTF. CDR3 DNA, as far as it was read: TGTGCCAGTAACCGGGACAGAAGGTCCTCTGGGGCCAACGTC.

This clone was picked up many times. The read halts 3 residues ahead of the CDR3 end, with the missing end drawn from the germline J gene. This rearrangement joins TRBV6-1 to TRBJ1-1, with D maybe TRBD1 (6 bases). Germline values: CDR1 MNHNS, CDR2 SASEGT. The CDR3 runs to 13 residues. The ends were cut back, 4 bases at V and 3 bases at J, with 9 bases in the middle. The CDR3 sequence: CASSVDRDTEAFF. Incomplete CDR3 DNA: TGTGCCAGCAGTGTGGACAGAGACACTGAA.